The TCR beta chain under discussion was sequenced for a study of OX40 agonist ivuxolimab in advanced cancers. Study as a whole: With a range of roughly 20 to 85, age averaged roughly 61 years, and around 83% were male. Whole-study results and caveats: At doses 0.1 to 3.0 mg/kg, CD4+ and CD8+ clones expanded. Clonal expansion in partial responders at 0.1-3.0 mg/kg ranked among the lowest. Low normalized T-cell clonal expansion also characterized some of the nonresponders.

Clones were sequenced by immunoSEQ multiplex PCR, and TCRdb holds only the in-frame ones, with some missing. The table has about 90,000 clones, around 89% seen once. In regard to this clone: No antigen is known for it.

Germline V lookup: CDR1 SGDLS, CDR2 YYNGEE. This CDR3 comprises 13 residues. Deletions cut 3 bases from V and 4 bases from J, with 10 bases between. The receptor comes from an adult with an advanced solid tumor such as melanoma, head and neck, liver or kidney cancer. This rearrangement joins TRBV9 to TRBJ1-1; tentative D call: TRBD1 (5 bases). The sample here was CD4+ or CD8+ T cells sorted from blood, taken in a trial of the OX40 agonist ivuxolimab. The CDR3 DNA is TGTGCCAGCAGCGCCGGGGGAGCCACTGAAGCTTTCTTT. Amino acids: CASSAGGATEAFF.